This record covers a single TCR beta chain. Antigen: not known. Each donor supplied around 9.6 milliliters of peripheral blood. Germline assignment: CDR1 ENHRY and CDR2 SYGVKD. The CDR3 consists of 13 residues. J lost 8 bases, V lost 6 bases, and 6 bases had no gene match. Together with a sample-barcoded 5' primer, a J-beta primer mix was included in a second PCR lasting 7 to 11 cycles. Every sample gave at least 3 million paired-end reads containing CDR3. TCRdb called the 5' RACE reads again in MiXCR, with one record for every CDR3 protein. Of approximately 690,000 distinct CDR3 sequences detected, under 70% appear once; the ten largest clones hold over 35%. The data are from a study of blood T cells in healthy people across ages. General study results and limits: Using unsorted PBMCs precluded a conclusive naive versus antigen-experienced comparison.

The receptor's source is a man aged 55 to 70 in good health. V gene TRBV10-3 combines with J gene TRBJ1-4; 7 nucleotides match TRBD1. Sequenced sample: blood. CDR3 sequence (DNA): TGTGCCATCAGGGGGACAGCCCTAGAAAAACTGTTTTTT. Its protein product is CAIRGTALEKLFF.